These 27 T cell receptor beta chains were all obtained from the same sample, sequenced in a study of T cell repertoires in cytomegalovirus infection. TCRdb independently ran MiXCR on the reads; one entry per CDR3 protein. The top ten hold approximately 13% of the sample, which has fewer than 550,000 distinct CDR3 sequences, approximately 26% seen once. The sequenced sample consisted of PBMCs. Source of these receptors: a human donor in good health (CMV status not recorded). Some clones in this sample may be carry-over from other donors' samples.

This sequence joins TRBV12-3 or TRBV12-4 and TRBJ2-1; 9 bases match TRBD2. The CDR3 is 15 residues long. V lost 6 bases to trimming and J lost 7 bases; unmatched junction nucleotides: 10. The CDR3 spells CASSRTGGRGNEQFF. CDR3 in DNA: TGTGCCAGCAGCCGTACTGGCGGGAGGGGTAATGAGCAGTTCTTC.

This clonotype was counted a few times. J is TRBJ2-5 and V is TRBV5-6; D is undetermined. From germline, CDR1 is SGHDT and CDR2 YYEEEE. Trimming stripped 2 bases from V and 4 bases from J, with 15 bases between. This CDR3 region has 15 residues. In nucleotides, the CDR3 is TGTGCCAGCAGCTTTTGGATCACCTTGGGAGAGACCCAGTACTTC. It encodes CASSFWITLGETQYF.

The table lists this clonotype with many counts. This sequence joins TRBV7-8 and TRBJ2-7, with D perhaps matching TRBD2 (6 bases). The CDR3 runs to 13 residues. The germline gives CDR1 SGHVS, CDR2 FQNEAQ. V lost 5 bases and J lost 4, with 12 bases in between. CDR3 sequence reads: CASSRDSRYEQYV. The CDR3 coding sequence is TGTGCCAGCAGCCGGGACTCAAGGTACGAGCAGTACGTC.

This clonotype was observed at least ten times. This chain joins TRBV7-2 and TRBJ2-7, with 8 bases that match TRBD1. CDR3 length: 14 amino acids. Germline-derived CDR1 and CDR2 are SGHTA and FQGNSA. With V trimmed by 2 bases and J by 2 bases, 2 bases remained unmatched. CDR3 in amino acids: CASSLTTGAYEQYF. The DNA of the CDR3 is TGTGCCAGCAGCTTAACGACAGGGGCCTACGAGCAGTACTTC.

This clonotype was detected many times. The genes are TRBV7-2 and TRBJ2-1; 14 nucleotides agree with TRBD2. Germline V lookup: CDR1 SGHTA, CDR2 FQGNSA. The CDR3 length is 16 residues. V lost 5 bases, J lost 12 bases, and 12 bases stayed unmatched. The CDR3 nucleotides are TGTGCCAGCAGCCCGTCGACTAGCGGGAGGGCGATTGTGCAGTTCTTC. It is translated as CASSPSTSGRAIVQFF.

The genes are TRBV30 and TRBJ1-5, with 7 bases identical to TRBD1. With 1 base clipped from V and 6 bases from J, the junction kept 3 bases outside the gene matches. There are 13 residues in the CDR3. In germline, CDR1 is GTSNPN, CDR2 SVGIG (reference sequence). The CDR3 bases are TGTGCCTGGAGTGGCCAGGGGGGTCAGCCCCAGCATTTT. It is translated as CAWSGQGGQPQHF.

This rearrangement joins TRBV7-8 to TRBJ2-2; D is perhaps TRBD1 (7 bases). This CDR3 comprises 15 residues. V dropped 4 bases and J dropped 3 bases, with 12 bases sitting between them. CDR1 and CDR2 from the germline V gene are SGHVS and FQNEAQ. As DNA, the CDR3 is TGTGCCAGCAGCTGGCGGGACAGCCACACCGGGGAGCTGTTTTTT. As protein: CASSWRDSHTGELFF.

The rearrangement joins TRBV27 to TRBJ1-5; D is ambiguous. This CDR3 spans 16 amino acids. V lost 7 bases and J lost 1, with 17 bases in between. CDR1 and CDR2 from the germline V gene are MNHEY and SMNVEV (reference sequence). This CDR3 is CASKFSPFESNQPQHF. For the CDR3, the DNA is TGTGCCAGCAAGTTTTCCCCTTTCGAGAGCAATCAGCCCCAGCATTTT.

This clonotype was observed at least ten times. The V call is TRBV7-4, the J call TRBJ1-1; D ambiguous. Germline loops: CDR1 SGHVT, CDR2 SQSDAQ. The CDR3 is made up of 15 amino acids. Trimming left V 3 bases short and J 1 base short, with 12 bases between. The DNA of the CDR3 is TGTGCCAGCAGCTTGGGCGGGGAGAAGAACACTGAAGCTTTCTTT. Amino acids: CASSLGGEKNTEAFF.

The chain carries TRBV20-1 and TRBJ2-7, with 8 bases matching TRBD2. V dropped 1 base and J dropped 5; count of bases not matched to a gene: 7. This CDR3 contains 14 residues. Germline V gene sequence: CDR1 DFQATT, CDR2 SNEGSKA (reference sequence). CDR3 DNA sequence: TGCAGTGCTAGAGTCCAGCCCGGGGGGGACGAGCAGTACTTC. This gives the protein CSARVQPGGDEQYF.

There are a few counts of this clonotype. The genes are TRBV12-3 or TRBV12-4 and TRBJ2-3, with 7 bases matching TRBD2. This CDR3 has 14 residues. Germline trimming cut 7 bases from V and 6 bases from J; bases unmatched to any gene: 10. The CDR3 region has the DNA TGTGCCAGCACCACTAGGGGAGGGGCGGATACGCAGTATTTT. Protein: CASTTRGGADTQYF.

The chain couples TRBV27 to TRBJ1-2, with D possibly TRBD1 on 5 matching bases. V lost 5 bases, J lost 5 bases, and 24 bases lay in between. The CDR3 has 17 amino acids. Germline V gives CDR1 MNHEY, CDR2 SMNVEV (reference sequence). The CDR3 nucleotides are TGTGCCAGCAGTCCCGGACAAGACTTCACGTACCGGTATGGCTACACCTTC. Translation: CASSPGQDFTYRYGYTF.

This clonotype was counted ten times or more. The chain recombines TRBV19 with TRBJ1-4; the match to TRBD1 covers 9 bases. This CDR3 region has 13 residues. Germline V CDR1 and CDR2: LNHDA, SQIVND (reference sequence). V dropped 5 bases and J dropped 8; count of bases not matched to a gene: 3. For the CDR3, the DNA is TGTGCCAGTAGTCCCGGGACAGGGGAAAAACTGTTTTTT. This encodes CASSPGTGEKLFF.

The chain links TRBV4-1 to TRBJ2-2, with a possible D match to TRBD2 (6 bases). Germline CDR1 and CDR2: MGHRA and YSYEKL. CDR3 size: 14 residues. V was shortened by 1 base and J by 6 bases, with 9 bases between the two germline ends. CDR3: CASSQVREAGELFF. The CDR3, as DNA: TGCGCCAGCAGCCAAGTGCGGGAAGCCGGGGAGCTGTTTTTT.

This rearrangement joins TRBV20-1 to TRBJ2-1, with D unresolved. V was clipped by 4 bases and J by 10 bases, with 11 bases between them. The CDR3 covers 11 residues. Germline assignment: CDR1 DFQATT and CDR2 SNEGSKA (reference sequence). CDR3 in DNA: TGCAGTGCTACCACGGTGGGGGAGCAGTTCTTC. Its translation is CSATTVGEQFF.

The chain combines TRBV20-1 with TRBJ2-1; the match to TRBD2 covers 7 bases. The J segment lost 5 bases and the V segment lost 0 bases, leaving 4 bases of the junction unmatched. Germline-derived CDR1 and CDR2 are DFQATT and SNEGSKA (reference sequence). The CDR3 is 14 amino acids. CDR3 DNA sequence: TGCAGTGCTAGAGAGGGGGGGTGGAACAATGAGCAGTTCTTC. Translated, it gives CSAREGGWNNEQFF.

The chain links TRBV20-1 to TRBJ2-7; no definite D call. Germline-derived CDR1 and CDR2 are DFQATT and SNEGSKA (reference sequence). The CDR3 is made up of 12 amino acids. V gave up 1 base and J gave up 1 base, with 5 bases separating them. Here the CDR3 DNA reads TGCAGTGCTAGAGTACGTTCCTACGAGCAGTACTTC. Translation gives CSARVRSYEQYF.

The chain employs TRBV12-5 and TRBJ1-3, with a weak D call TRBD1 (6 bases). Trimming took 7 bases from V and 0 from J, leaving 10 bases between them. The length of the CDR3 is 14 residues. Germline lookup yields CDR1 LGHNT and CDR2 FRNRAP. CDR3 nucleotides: TGTGCTAGTGCCCCGGACAGCTCTGGAAACACCATATATTTT. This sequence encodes CASAPDSSGNTIYF.

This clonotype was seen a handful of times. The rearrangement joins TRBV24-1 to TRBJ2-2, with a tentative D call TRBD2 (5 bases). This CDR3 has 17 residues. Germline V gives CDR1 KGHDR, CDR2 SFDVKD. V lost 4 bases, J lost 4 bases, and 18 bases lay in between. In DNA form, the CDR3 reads TGTGCCACCAGTGACTTCGGGGTCTTAGGCATCACCGGGGAGCTGTTTTTT. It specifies CATSDFGVLGITGELFF.

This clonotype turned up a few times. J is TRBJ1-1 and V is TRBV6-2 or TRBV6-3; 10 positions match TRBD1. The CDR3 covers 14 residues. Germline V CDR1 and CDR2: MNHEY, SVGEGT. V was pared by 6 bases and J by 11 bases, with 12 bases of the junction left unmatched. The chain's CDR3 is CASRRHGDRGSAFF. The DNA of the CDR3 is TGTGCCAGCAGACGCCACGGGGACAGGGGATCGGCTTTCTTT.

CDR3 region: CSALGTVTEQFF. In DNA form, the CDR3 reads TGCAGTGCTTTGGGGACAGTAACTGAGCAGTTCTTC. V gene TRBV20-1 combines with J gene TRBJ2-1; TRBD1 matches 7 bases. Trimming took 5 bases from V and 9 from J; bases not matched to a gene: 7. The CDR3 has 12 amino acids. Germline CDR1 DFQATT, CDR2 SNEGSKA (reference sequence).

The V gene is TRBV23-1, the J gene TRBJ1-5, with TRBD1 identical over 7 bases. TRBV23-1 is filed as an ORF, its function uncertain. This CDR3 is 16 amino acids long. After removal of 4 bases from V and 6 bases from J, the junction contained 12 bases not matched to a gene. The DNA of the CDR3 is TGCGCCAGCAGTCGCCGACTTCCGGGACAGACTCAGCCCCAGCATTTT. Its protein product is CASSRRLPGQTQPQHF.

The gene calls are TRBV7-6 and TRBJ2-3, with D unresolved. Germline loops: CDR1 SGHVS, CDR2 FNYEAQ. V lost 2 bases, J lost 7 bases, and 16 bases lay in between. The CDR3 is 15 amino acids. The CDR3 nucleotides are TGTGCCAGCAGCTTAATTGGAGTAATTAGGAATACGCAGTATTTT. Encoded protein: CASSLIGVIRNTQYF.

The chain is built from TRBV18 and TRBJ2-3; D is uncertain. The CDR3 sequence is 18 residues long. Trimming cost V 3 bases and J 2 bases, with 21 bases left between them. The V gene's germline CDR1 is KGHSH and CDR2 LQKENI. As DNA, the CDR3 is TGTGCCAGCTCACCCATGGGTAGGCAGCCGACCTTCACAGATACGCAGTATTTT. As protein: CASSPMGRQPTFTDTQYF. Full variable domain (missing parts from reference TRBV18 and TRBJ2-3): NAGVMQNPRHLVRRRGQEARLRCSPMKGHSHVYWYRQLPEEGLKFMVYLQKENIIDESGMPKERFSAEFPKEGPSILRIQQVVRGDSAAYFCASSPMGRQPTFTDTQYFGPGTRLTVL.

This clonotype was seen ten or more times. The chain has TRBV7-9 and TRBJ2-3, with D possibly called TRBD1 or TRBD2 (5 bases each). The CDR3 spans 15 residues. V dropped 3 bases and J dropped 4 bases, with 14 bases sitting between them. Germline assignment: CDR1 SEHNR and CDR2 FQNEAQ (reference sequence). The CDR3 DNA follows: TGTGCCAGCAGCTTGACAAGGGGAGAATCAGATACGCAGTATTTT. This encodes CASSLTRGESDTQYF.

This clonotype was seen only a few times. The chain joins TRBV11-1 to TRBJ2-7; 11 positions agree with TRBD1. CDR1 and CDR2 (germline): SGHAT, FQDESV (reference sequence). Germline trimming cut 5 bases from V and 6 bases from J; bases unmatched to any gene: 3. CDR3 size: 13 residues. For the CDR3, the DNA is TGTGCCAGCAGCATGGGGACAGGGGGCGAGCAGTACTTC. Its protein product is CASSMGTGGEQYF.

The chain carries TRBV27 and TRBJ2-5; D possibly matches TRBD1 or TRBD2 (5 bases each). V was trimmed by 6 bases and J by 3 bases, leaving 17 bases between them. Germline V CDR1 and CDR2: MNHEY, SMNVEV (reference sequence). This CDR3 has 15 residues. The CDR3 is CASSSPGGSEETQYF. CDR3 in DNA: TGTGCCAGCAGCTCCCCTGGGGGAAGCGAAGAGACCCAGTACTTC.